The rows below give T cell receptor beta chains drawn from one sample of a study of blood T cell repertoires in COVID-19. The repertoire was sequenced with immunoSEQ multiplex PCR; TCRdb's copy has only in-frame clones and lacks some. The sample holds around 220,000 clones, just over 85% seen once. Specimen: peripheral blood. Receptors originate from a man between 18 and 35 years old with active or convalescent COVID-19. Both conserved end residues are part of each CDR3. The order of the fields is V gene, D gene, J gene, CDR3 protein. A D gene is named only where the DNA matches it firmly.

TRBV28	.	TRBJ2-1	CATHARVGTQLHYNEQFF
TRBV30	.	TRBJ2-3	CAWSVRGAASTDTQYF
TRBV10-3	.	TRBJ1-2	CAISSRAGYGYTF
TRBV7-2	.	TRBJ2-4	CASSLATILAKNIQYF
TRBV28	TRBD1	TRBJ1-1	CASTLGGQGNTEAFF
TRBV28	.	TRBJ1-3	CASSPPLAMSGNTIYF
TRBV15	TRBD2	TRBJ2-7	CATSRAVGLAGVIYEQYF
TRBV7-6	TRBD1	TRBJ1-2	CASSHRTGSGGYTF
TRBV27	.	TRBJ2-7	CASSLSWTSHEQYF
TRBV7-2	.	TRBJ2-1	CASSPRGQWNEQFF
TRBV2	.	TRBJ2-3	CASSEGPAGHTQYF
TRBV7-9	.	TRBJ2-7	CASSSYSGKGEQYF
TRBV2	.	TRBJ2-1	CASSVAADGQYNEQFF
TRBV19	TRBD1	TRBJ2-1	CASKDRGYNEQFF
TRBV30	.	TRBJ2-5	CAWSGLGAVGETQYF
TRBV3-1/TRBV3-2	.	TRBJ2-5	CASSQAGETQYF
TRBV7-2	TRBD2	TRBJ2-7	CASSLRGRAPHEQYF
TRBV27	TRBD1	TRBJ1-1	CASSLSTGGTEAFF
TRBV5-4	TRBD2	TRBJ2-7	CASSLGGGSYVEQYF
TRBV7-9	.	TRBJ1-1	CASSLAGFIGAGTEAFF
TRBV19	TRBD1	TRBJ1-1	CASSVEGAALAEAFF
TRBV28	TRBD1	TRBJ1-5	CASSPPGTAFYSNQPQHF
TRBV10-3	TRBD1	TRBJ1-2	CAISQQGAEVGYTF
TRBV9	.	TRBJ2-7	CASSVGGRGGYEQYF
TRBV5-4	.	TRBJ2-5	CASSLGHAQETQYF
TRBV9	.	TRBJ2-1	CASSVETWTYNEQFF
TRBV5-1	.	TRBJ1-4	CASSLAGQPNEKLFF
TRBV5-6	.	TRBJ1-5	CASSLVQGRDQPQHF
TRBV6-5	.	TRBJ2-1	CASSYSIQVYNEQFF
TRBV30	.	TRBJ2-7	CAWSVGQGYEQYF
TRBV6-5	TRBD2	TRBJ2-7	CASIAGDYEQYF
TRBV18	TRBD1	TRBJ1-2	CASSLKTGGNYGYTF